This is a list of T cell receptor beta chains from one sample in a study of regulatory T cells in long-lasting Graves disease. A single record per CDR3 protein comes from TCRdb applying MiXCR to the multiplex PCR reads. The sample shows 600,000 to 850,000 distinct CDR3 sequences, approximately 29% of them seen only once. Sequencing used peripheral blood mononuclear cells (PBMCs), obtained when the disease was refractory, from a patient treated with antithyroid drugs. The source of these receptors is a female donor with Graves disease. Each CDR3 is given with its conserved first and last residue. The order of the fields is D gene, clone size, V gene, J gene, CDR3 protein, CDR3 DNA. A D gene is named only where the DNA matches it firmly. Expanded clones get a size class; other rows say once, few or many, or leave the size out.

>-|-|TRBV6-2/TRBV6-3|TRBJ2-4
CASSEPGGGPAKNIQYF
TGTGCCAGCAGTGAACCCGGAGGTGGACCAGCCAAAAACATTCAGTACTTC
>-|many|TRBV12-3/TRBV12-4|TRBJ1-2
CASTLRRRPGGYTF
TGTGCCAGCACCCTAAGAAGAAGACCCGGGGGCTACACCTTC
>-|many|TRBV11-1|TRBJ2-6
CASSLGSTGANVLTF
TGTGCCAGCAGCTTAGGTAGCACTGGGGCCAACGTCCTGACTTTC
>-|-|TRBV29-1|TRBJ2-7
CSVENRAEGYEQYF
TGCAGCGTTGAAAATCGCGCAGAAGGTTACGAGCAGTACTTC
>-|many|TRBV12-3/TRBV12-4|TRBJ1-6
CASSLTENSPLHF
TGTGCCAGCAGTTTAACGGAGAATTCACCCCTCCACTTT
>TRBD1|-|TRBV10-1|TRBJ2-7
CARGTGPCYEQYF
TGCGCCAGGGGGACAGGACCATGCTACGAGCAGTACTTC
>-|many|TRBV19|TRBJ1-5
CASSSSFQPQHF
TGTGCCAGTAGTTCGAGTTTTCAGCCCCAGCATTTT
>TRBD1|many|TRBV12-3/TRBV12-4|TRBJ1-2
CASRDRGQRNLYGYTF
TGTGCCAGCAGAGATCGGGGACAGCGGAACCTCTATGGCTACACCTTC
>-|few|TRBV2|TRBJ1-5
CASNRDGNQPQHF
TGTGCCAGCAACAGGGACGGCAATCAGCCCCAGCATTTT
>-|-|TRBV18|TRBJ2-5
CASSPQSLQTQYF
TGTGCCAGCTCACCACAAAGCTTGCAGACCCAGTACTTC
>TRBD1|many|TRBV11-1|TRBJ1-1
CASAYVGAGGSEAFF
TGTGCCAGCGCGTACGTCGGGGCAGGGGGCAGTGAAGCTTTCTTT
>TRBD1|-|TRBV6-1|TRBJ2-2
CASRRSGGRNTGELFF
TGTGCCAGCAGGCGATCAGGGGGCCGGAACACCGGGGAGCTGTTTTTT
>TRBD2|-|TRBV3-1|TRBJ2-4
CASSQDLGSGSFHQYF
TGTGCCAGCAGCCAAGATCTCGGTAGCGGGAGTTTCCATCAGTACTTC
>-|-|TRBV20-1|TRBJ2-5
CSAGGTVGKETQYF
TGCAGTGCGGGCGGGACAGTGGGGAAAGAGACCCAGTACTTC
>-|-|TRBV29-1|TRBJ1-2
CSVEDRSGRPYGYTF
TGCAGCGTTGAAGATCGGTCAGGACGGCCCTATGGCTACACCTTC
>TRBD1|-|TRBV5-1|TRBJ1-3
CASSLSQGAGNTIYF
TGCGCCAGCAGCTTGTCTCAGGGGGCTGGAAACACCATATATTTT
>TRBD1|-|TRBV6-1|TRBJ1-2
CASSDSGGRDGYTF
TGTGCCAGCAGTGATTCAGGGGGGCGTGACGGCTACACCTTC
>-|few|TRBV2|TRBJ2-3
CASSDPPADTQYF
TGTGCCAGCAGTGACCCCCCCGCAGATACGCAGTATTTT
>-|few|TRBV6-1|TRBJ2-2
CASRKAVNTGELFF
TGTGCCAGCAGGAAAGCCGTGAACACCGGGGAGCTGTTTTTT
>TRBD1|-|TRBV5-5|TRBJ1-4
CASIPGQGNEKLFF
TGTGCCAGCATACCGGGACAGGGTAATGAAAAACTGTTTTTT
>-|-|TRBV20-1|TRBJ1-1
CSAIPGLGNTEAFF
TGCAGTGCTATTCCGGGACTGGGGAACACTGAAGCTTTCTTT
>-|-|TRBV27|TRBJ1-1
CASSLRGAAEAFF
TGTGCCAGCAGTTTACGGGGGGCGGCTGAAGCTTTCTTT
>TRBD1|many|TRBV28|TRBJ1-5
CASRVGSTGVQPQHF
TGTGCCAGCAGGGTAGGATCGACAGGGGTCCAGCCCCAGCATTTT
>TRBD1|once|TRBV13|TRBJ2-5
CASSLAGDRGRVYETQYF
TGTGCCAGCAGCTTAGCGGGGGACAGGGGGCGCGTCTATGAGACCCAGTACTTC
>TRBD1|-|TRBV10-3|TRBJ1-2
CAISERSGDSSNYGYTF
TGTGCCATCAGTGAAAGGAGTGGGGACAGCTCTAACTATGGCTACACCTTC
>TRBD2|-|TRBV10-2|TRBJ2-3
CASSRLAGPSTDTQYF
TGCGCCAGCAGCCGTTTAGCGGGACCCAGCACAGATACGCAGTATTTT
>TRBD1|few|TRBV18|TRBJ1-1
CASSHGTGKAGTEAFF
TGTGCCAGCTCACATGGGACAGGGAAGGCGGGCACTGAAGCTTTCTTT
>-|many|TRBV7-2|TRBJ1-1
CASSSRMNTEAFF
TGTGCCAGCAGTTCCCGAATGAACACTGAAGCTTTCTTT
>-|-|TRBV5-1|TRBJ1-2
CASSFSSLPDYGYTF
TGCGCCAGCAGCTTCAGCAGCCTCCCGGACTATGGCTACACCTTC
>-|-|TRBV5-4|TRBJ1-2
CASSEQVARLRSYTF
TGTGCCAGCAGCGAACAGGTCGCCCGGCTTAGGAGCTACACCTTC
>TRBD1|-|TRBV7-9|TRBJ1-5
CASSSWTGWDNQPQHF
TGTGCCAGCAGCTCCTGGACAGGGTGGGACAATCAGCCCCAGCATTTT
>-|-|TRBV29-1|TRBJ1-1
CSGYSGNTEAFF
TGCAGCGGGTACAGTGGGAACACTGAAGCTTTCTTT
>TRBD2|-|TRBV6-5|TRBJ2-7
CASSSSRAGVPEQYF
TGTGCCAGCAGTTCAAGTCGGGCGGGAGTTCCCGAGCAGTACTTC
>TRBD2|-|TRBV28|TRBJ2-7
CASSYLSGRDPYEQYF
TGTGCCAGCAGTTACTTGAGCGGGAGGGATCCCTACGAGCAGTACTTC
>-|many|TRBV12-3/TRBV12-4|TRBJ1-1
CASSRLVNTEAFF
TGTGCCAGCAGTCGACTAGTGAACACTGAAGCTTTCTTT
>-|-|TRBV9|TRBJ1-3
CASSVVGTHSGNTIYF
TGTGCCAGCAGCGTAGTTGGGACCCACTCTGGAAACACCATATATTTT
>TRBD2|few|TRBV12-3/TRBV12-4|TRBJ2-2
CASSRGTSGSYGGELFF
TGTGCCAGCAGCCGTGGGACTAGCGGGAGTTACGGCGGGGAGCTGTTTTTT
>TRBD2|-|TRBV6-1|TRBJ2-2
CASSEVGLAGRPLSTGELFF
TGTGCCAGCAGTGAAGTGGGACTAGCGGGAAGGCCTCTGAGCACCGGGGAGCTGTTTTTT
>TRBD1|-|TRBV19|TRBJ1-1
CASSPRGTGHTEAFF
TGTGCCAGTAGTCCCCGGGGGACAGGGCACACTGAAGCTTTCTTT
>TRBD2|-|TRBV5-1|TRBJ2-7
CASSLAGTSGTYEQYF
TGCGCCAGCAGCTTGGCCGGGACTAGCGGAACCTACGAGCAGTACTTC
>TRBD1|many|TRBV12-3/TRBV12-4|TRBJ1-2
CASSAQGQKTGGYTF
TGTGCCAGCAGTGCCCAGGGACAGAAAACGGGTGGCTACACCTTC
>-|-|TRBV20-1|TRBJ2-5
CSARAGEAETQYF
TGCAGTGCTAGAGCAGGGGAGGCAGAGACCCAGTACTTC
>TRBD1|many|TRBV2|TRBJ2-5
CASRRWTGGLQETQYF
TGTGCCAGCAGGAGATGGACAGGGGGACTCCAAGAGACCCAGTACTTC
>TRBD1|few|TRBV5-1|TRBJ2-7
CASTSSGTGGSEYF
TGCGCCAGCACATCTAGCGGGACAGGGGGATCTGAGTACTTC
>TRBD1|few|TRBV5-6|TRBJ1-1
CASSFPQGWNTEAFF
TGTGCCAGCAGCTTCCCACAGGGGTGGAACACTGAAGCTTTCTTT
>-|-|TRBV15|TRBJ1-2
CATSRDEVVGYGYTF
TGTGCCACCAGCAGAGATGAGGTCGTCGGCTATGGCTACACCTTC
>-|few|TRBV30|TRBJ1-1
CAAGGGTEAFF
TGTGCCGCGGGGGGGGGTACTGAAGCTTTCTTT
>TRBD1|many|TRBV5-1|TRBJ1-2
CASSWTDRGDGYTF
TGCGCCAGCAGCTGGACAGACAGGGGAGATGGCTACACCTTC
>-|many|TRBV28|TRBJ1-5
CASSIQPQHF
TGTGCCAGCTCCATTCAGCCCCAGCATTTT
>-|few|TRBV7-2|TRBJ2-7
CASSPLPGVAYEQYF
TGTGCCAGCAGCCCCCTCCCAGGAGTAGCCTACGAGCAGTACTTC